The entry below describes one TCR beta chain. These data belong to a study of blood T cell repertoires in COVID-19. About the study: Samples of COVID-19 (acute and convalescent) were obtained from the United States, Italy and Spain.

As processed by the authors: Reference gene primer amplification gave estimated nucleated cell counts. Repertoires were generated with immunoSEQ multiplex PCR, while TCRdb's copy carries only in-frame clones and drops some. V and J calls and clone size follow that table, whereas D and trimming were derived from the DNA. There are 100,000 to 150,000 clones in the sample; about 94% occur only once, and about 2% lies in the top ten. Trimming cost V 5 bases and J 0 bases; bases outside gene matches: 7. Germline CDR1 reads MDHEN; CDR2 reads SYDVKM. This CDR3 has 16 amino acids. The chain has TRBV28 and TRBJ2-3, with 8 bases fitting TRBD2. The specimen was peripheral blood. The clonotype originates from a man between 50 and 59 years old with COVID-19, enrolled during active disease. This CDR3 is CASSPGGFHSTDTQYF. CDR3 in DNA: TGTGCCAGCAGTCCGGGGGGGTTTCATAGCACAGATACGCAGTATTTT.